The clone carrying this T cell receptor (beta chain) appeared a few times. Its antigen is unidentified. The CDR3 covers 15 residues. Germline CDR1 and CDR2: SNHLY and FYNNEI. The V gene lost 4 bases and the J gene lost 5 bases, with 17 bases spanning the gap. TCRdb passed the RACE reads through MiXCR, listing each CDR3 protein once. The table includes about 73,000 distinct CDR3 sequences, about 8% detected once. These data originate in a study of human T cells and chemical hapten exposure. General observations from the study: Relative to control repertoires, expanded TCRs gave rise to significantly more large CDR3 similarity clusters. Donor immune responses may differ from healthy people's, since all donors had alopecia.

Time point described: patch test 2, 6 weeks after DPC sensitization. Treatment denoted: therapeutic diphenylcyclopropenone sensitization with weekly scalp DPC. Sequences were derived from whole blood, sampled in connection with sensitization to the hapten diphenylcyclopropenone (DPC). This sequence was found in a woman between 45 and 65 years old with alopecia areata. Some clones in this sample may be carry-over from other donors' samples. The V gene is TRBV2, the J gene TRBJ1-2; D possibly corresponds to TRBD1 (6 bases). CDR3 residues: CASSGGARTGYGYTF. The CDR3 DNA is TGTGCCAGCAGTGGGGGGGCCCGGACGGGTTATGGCTACACCTTC.